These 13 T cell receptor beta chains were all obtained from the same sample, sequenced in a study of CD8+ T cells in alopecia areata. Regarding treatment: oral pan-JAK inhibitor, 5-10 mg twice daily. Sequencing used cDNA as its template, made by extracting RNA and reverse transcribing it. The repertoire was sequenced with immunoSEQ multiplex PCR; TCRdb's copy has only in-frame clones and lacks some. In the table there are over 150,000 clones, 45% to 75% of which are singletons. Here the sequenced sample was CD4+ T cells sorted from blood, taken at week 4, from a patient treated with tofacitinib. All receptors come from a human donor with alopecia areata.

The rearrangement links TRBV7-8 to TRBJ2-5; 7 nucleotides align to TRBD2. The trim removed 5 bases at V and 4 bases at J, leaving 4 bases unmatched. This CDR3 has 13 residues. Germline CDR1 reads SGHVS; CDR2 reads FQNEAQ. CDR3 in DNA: TGTGCCAGCAGCCGACTAGCTGGAGAGACCCAGTACTTC. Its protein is CASSRLAGETQYF.

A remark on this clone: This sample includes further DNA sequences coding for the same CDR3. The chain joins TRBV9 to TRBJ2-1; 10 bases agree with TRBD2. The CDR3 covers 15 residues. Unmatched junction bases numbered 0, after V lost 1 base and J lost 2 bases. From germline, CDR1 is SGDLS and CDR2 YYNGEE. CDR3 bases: TGTGCCAGCAGCGTACTAGCGGGGGCCTACAATGAGCAGTTCTTC. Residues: CASSVLAGAYNEQFF.

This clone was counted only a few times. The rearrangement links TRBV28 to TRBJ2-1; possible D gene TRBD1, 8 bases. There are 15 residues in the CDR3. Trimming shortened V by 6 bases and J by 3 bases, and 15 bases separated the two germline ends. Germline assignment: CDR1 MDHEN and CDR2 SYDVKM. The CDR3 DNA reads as TGTGCCAGCAGCTCCACAGGGGGGGGCTACAATGAGCAGTTCTTC. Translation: CASSSTGGGYNEQFF.

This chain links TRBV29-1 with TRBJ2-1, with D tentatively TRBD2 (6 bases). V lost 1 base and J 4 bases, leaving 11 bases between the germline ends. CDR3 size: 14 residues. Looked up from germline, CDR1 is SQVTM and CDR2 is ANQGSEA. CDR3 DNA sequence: TGCAGCGTTGAAGGGGGGGAAATATACAATGAGCAGTTCTTC. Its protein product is CSVEGGEIYNEQFF.

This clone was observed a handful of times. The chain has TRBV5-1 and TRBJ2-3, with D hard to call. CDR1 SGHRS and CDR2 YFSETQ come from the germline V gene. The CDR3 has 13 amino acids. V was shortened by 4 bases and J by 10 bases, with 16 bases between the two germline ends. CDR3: CASSRDTRSAQYF. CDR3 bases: TGCGCCAGCAGCCGAGACACAAGGAGTGCGCAGTATTTT.

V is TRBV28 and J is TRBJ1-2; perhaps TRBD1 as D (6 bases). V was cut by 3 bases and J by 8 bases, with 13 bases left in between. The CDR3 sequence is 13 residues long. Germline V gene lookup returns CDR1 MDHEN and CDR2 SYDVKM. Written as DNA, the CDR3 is TGTGCCAGCAGTTTGTCAGGGGCGAGCGGCTACACCTTC. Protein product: CASSLSGASGYTF.

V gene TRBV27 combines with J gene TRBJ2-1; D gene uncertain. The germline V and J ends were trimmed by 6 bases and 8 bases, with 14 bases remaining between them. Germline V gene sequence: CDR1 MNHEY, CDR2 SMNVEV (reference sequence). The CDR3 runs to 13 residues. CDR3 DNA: TGTGCCAGCAGCCCCCAGTATTCGGATGAGCAGTTCTTC. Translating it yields CASSPQYSDEQFF.

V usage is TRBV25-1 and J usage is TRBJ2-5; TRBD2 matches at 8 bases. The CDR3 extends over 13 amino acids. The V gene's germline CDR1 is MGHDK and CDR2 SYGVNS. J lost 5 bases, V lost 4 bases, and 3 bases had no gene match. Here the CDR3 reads CASSGRLAETQYF. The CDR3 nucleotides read TGTGCCAGCAGTGGGAGACTAGCGGAGACCCAGTACTTC. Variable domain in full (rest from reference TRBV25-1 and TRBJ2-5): EADIYQTPRYLVIGTGKKITLECSQTMGHDKMYWYQQDPGMELHLIHYSYGVNSTEKGDLSSESTVSRIRTEHFPLTLESARPSHTSQYLCASSGRLAETQYFGPGTRLLVL.

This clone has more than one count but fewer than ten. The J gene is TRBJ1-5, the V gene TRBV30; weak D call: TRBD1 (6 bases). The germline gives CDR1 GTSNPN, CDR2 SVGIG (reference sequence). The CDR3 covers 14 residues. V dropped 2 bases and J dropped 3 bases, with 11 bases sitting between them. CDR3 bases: TGTGCCTGGAGTAGGGGGGACTACAATCAGCCCCAGCATTTT. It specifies CAWSRGDYNQPQHF.

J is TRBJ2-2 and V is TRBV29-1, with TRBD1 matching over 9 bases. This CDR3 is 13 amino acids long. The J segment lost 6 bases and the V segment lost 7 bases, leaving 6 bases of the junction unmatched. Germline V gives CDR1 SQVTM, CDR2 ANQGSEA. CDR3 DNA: TGCAGCGCCATGGGACAGGGAGCCGGGGAGCTGTTTTTT. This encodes CSAMGQGAGELFF.

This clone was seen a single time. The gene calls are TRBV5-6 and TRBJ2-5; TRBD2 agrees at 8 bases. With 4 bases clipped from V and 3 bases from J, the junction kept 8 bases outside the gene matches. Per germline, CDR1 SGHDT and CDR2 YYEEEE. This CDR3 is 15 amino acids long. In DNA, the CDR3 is TGTGCCAGCAGCACCGGGACTAGACCCGAAGAGACCCAGTACTTC. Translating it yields CASSTGTRPEETQYF.

CDR3 sequence: CASSDGRGGGELFF. The CDR3 DNA is TGTGCCAGCAGTGACGGCAGGGGAGGCGGGGAGCTGTTTTTT. J is TRBJ2-2 and V is TRBV2; the D gene could be TRBD1 or TRBD2 (6 bases each). The V gene lost 3 bases and the J gene lost 7 bases, with 12 bases spanning the gap. This CDR3 comprises 14 residues. Germline V gene data show CDR1 as SNHLY and CDR2 as FYNNEI.

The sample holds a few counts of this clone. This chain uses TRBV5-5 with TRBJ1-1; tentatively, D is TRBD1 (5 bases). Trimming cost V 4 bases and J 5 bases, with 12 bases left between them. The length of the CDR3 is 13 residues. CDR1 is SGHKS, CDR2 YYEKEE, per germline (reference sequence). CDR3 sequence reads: CASSTPRVTEAFF. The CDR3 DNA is TGTGCCAGCAGCACACCCAGGGTTACTGAAGCTTTCTTT.